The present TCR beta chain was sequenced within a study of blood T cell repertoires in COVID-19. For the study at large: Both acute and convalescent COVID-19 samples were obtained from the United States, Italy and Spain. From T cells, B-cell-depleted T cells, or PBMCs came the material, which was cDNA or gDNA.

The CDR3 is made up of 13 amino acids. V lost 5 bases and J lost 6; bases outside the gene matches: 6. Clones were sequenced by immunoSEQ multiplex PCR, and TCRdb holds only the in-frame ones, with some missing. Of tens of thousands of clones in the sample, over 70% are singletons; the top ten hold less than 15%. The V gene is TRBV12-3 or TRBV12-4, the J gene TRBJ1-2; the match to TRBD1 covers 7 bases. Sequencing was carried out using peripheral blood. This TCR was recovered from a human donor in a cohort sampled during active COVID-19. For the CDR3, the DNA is TGTGCCAGCAGTACGGACAGGAAGAATGGCTACACCTTC. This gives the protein CASSTDRKNGYTF.